This TCR beta chain was obtained from a study of blood T cell repertoires in COVID-19. Study-level background: Specimens from acute and convalescent COVID-19 originated in the United States, Italy and Spain. In each case, the material was cDNA or gDNA derived from T cells, B-cell-depleted T cells, or PBMCs.

Trimming shortened V by 8 bases and J by 4 bases, and 20 bases separated the two germline ends. The CDR3 consists of 15 residues. Germline values: CDR1 SGHAT, CDR2 FQNNGV. Authors' methods: By means of reference gene primer amplification, nucleated cell counts were estimated. Sequencing was performed with immunoSEQ multiplex PCR; in TCRdb, only in-frame clones are kept and a portion is missing. V and J calls and clone size are as listed in that table; D and trimming were resolved from the DNA. The table has tens of thousands of clones, approximately 90% seen once. The sequence came from a woman of 80 years or more with acute or convalescent COVID-19. The chain couples TRBV11-2 to TRBJ1-1, with unresolved D. Sequencing was done on a sample of peripheral blood. The CDR3 sequence is CASEGRVSFSTEAFF. The CDR3 region has the DNA TGTGCCAGCGAGGGTCGGGTGTCGTTTAGCACTGAAGCTTTCTTT.